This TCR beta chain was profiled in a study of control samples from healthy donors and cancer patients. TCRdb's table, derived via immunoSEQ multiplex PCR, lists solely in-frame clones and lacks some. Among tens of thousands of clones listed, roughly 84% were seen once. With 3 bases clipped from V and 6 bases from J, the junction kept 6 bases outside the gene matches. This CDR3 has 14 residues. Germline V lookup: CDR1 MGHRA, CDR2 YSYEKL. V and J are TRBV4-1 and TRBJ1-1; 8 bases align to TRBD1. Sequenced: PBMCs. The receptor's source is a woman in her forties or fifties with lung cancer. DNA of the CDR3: TGCGCCAGCAGCCATTTACAGGGGGTCGCTGAAGCTTTCTTT. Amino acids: CASSHLQGVAEAFF.